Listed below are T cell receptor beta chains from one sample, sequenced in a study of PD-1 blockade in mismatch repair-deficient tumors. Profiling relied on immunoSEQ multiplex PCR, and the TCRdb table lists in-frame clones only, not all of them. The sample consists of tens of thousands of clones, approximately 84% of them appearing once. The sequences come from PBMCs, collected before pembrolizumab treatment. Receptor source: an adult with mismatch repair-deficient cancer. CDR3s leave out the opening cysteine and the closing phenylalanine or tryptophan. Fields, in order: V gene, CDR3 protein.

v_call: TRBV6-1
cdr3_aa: ASSSQGSLNQPQH

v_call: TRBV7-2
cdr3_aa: ASSEGDRGGNQPQH

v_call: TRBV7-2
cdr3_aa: ASSYFSGPYNEQF

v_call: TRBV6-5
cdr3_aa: ASSYSMGGTEAF

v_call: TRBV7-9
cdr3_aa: ASSLAGGTSYEQY

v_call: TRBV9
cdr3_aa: ASSVVSPTSGSSYNEQF

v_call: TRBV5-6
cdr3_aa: ASSLAAGQAFYEQY

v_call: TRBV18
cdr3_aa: ASSLGQNTEAF

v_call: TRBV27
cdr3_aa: ASSPIPRTDTQY

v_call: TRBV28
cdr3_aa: ASSLTSNYGYT

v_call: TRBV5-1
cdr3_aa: ASSKGQGGITEAF

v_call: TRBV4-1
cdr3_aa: ASSQEGAGEINEQF

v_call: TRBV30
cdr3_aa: AWSLETSGIYNEQF

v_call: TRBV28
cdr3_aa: ASSLHINYGYT

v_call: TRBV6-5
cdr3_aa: ASSPTSGPYEQY

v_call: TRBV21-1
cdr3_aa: ASSKVHQASNTGELF

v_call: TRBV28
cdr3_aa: ASSLGLTDTQY

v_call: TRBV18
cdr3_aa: ASSPPGLAGGSYNEQF

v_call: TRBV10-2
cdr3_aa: ASSETQLNQPQH

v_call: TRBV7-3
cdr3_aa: ASSSRGLTGELF

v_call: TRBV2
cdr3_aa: ASSELAPYEQY

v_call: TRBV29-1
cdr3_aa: SVGTGAGYGYT

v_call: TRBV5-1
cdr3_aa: ASSLVAGGGYGYT

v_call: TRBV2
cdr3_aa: ASRTGTGSGELF

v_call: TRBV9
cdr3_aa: ASSVGQVANYGYT

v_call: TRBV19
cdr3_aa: ASSIGSGNQPQH

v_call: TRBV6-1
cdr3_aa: ASSETSGSIYEQF

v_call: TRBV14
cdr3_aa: ASSPGVERESRNEQF

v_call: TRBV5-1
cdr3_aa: ASSLWTGSTDTQY

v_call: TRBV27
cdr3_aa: ASSFSSGSFSEQY

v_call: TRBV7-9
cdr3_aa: ASSDTGYEQF

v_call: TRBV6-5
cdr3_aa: ASSYGQVSSGNTIY

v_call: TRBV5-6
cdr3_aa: ASSPVKGAYRAEAF

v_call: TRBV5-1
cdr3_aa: ASSRGASGGTGELF

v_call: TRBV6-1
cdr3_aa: ASSEGRGYSYEQY

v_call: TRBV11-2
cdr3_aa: ASSLPLAGGLDTQY

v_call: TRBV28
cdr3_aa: ASGDYNTGELF

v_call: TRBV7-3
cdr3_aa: AAGSYEQY

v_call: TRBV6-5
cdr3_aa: ASRASTGSGNTIY

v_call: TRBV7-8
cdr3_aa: ASSLGRGNQPQH

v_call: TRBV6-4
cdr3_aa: ASGTGDTGELF

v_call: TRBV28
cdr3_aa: ASSSPRNSDYEQY

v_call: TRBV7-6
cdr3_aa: ASSPGGVSGNTIY

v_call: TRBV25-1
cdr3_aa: AKLRQTFSPPTEAF

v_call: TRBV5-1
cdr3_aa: ASSPTSGNYEQY

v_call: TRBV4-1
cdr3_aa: ASSRDPGTSGSNEQF

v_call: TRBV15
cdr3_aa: ATSREGGDYGYT

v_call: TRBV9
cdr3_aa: ASSVLAGGGGETQY

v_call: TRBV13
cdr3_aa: ASSFEGAYEQY

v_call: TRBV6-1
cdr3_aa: ASSEAGTGDYGYT

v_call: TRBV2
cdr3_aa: ASSEPPGRYGYT

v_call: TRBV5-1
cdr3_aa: ASSLGLFGNYEQY

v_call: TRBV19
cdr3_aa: ASSIQGTGGSPLH

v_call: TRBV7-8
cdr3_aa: ASSAYGGTSGELF

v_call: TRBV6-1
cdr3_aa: ASRTVNTEAF

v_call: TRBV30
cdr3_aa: AIQGGTGQPQH

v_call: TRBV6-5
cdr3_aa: ASSYSILGPYEQY